Listed here are 18 T cell receptor beta chains from one sample, sequenced in a study of Ad26.COV2.S vaccination and SARS-CoV-2 variants. Treatment denoted: roughly 18 received Ad26.COV2.S at low or high dose, single or two shots; about 5 received placebo; per-sample allocation not given. Repertoires come from day 63 after the first vaccine or placebo injection. TCRdb keeps only in-frame clones here, not all; method: immunoSEQ multiplex PCR. Counted here are 300,000 to 400,000 clones, around 90% occurring once; the ten biggest clones make up approximately 3.6%. Here the sequenced sample was peripheral blood, taken in a trial of Ad26.COV2.S vaccine versus placebo. The receptor set was obtained from a person between 18 and 60 years old who received the Ad26.COV2.S COVID-19 vaccine or a placebo.

This chain uses TRBV7-9 with TRBJ2-1; 9 nucleotides agree with TRBD1. This CDR3 spans 16 amino acids. Germline CDR1 reads SEHNR; CDR2 reads FQNEAQ (reference sequence). V was pared by 1 base and J by 4 bases, with 5 bases of the junction left unmatched. This CDR3 reads CASSLETGGAYNEQFF. In DNA form, the CDR3 reads TGTGCCAGCAGCTTAGAAACAGGGGGCGCTTACAATGAGCAGTTCTTC.

This clone was seen a single time. The V and J genes are TRBV5-1 and TRBJ1-1; tentatively, D is TRBD1 (6 bases). CDR1 SGHRS and CDR2 YFSETQ come from the germline V gene. This CDR3 comprises 14 residues. V was pared by 4 bases and J by 4 bases, with 14 bases between. In nucleotides, the CDR3 is TGCGCCAGCAGCCCGGGACAAGTCGGCACTGAAGCTTTCTTT. Its translation is CASSPGQVGTEAFF. Drawing the rest from reference TRBV5-1 and TRBJ1-1, the complete variable domain is KAGVTQTPRYLIKTRGQQVTLSCSPISGHRSVSWYQQTPGQGLQFLFEYFSETQRNKGNFPGRFSGRQFSNSRSEMNVSTLELGDSALYLCASSPGQVGTEAFFGQGTRLTVV.

This chain joins TRBV3-1 (or the pseudogene TRBV3-2) and TRBJ2-1, with 8 positions matching TRBD2. This CDR3 region has 15 residues. CDR1 LGHDT and CDR2 YNNKEL come from the germline V gene (reference sequence). V lost 6 bases to trimming and J lost 2 bases; unmatched junction nucleotides: 6. The CDR3 loop reads CASRERGNPYNEQFF. The CDR3 region has the DNA TGTGCCAGCAGGGAGCGGGGGAACCCCTACAATGAGCAGTTCTTC.

Concerning this clone itself: The sample holds other DNA sequences that translate to the same CDR3. The chain carries TRBV6-5 and TRBJ2-7; D may be TRBD1 (6 bases). The CDR3 consists of 12 residues. CDR1 and CDR2 (germline): MNHEY, SVGAGI. Trimming took off 6 bases at V and 1 base at J, with 7 bases between the two ends. The CDR3 DNA reads TGTGCCAGCAGAGGGGGATCCTACGAGCAGTACTTC. This gives the protein CASRGGSYEQYF.

The rearrangement uses TRBV19 and TRBJ1-4; TRBD1 aligns across 9 bases. Per germline, CDR1 LNHDA and CDR2 SQIVND (reference sequence). Unmatched junction bases numbered 8, after V lost 9 bases and J lost 3 bases. The CDR3 loop spans 15 amino acids. The CDR3 spells CASTDRGMANEKLFF. The CDR3 region has the DNA TGTGCCAGCACCGACAGGGGGATGGCTAATGAAAAACTGTTTTTT.

The chain employs TRBV7-2 and TRBJ2-5, with a weak D call TRBD1 (6 bases). CDR3 length: 13 residues. The germline V gene encodes CDR1 SGHTA and CDR2 FQGNSA. The germline V and J ends were trimmed by 4 bases and 1 base, with 7 bases remaining between them. CDR3 sequence reads: CASSSDSQETQYF. The CDR3 DNA reads TGTGCCAGCAGCTCGGACAGCCAAGAGACCCAGTACTTC.

V is TRBV29-1 and J is TRBJ2-7; TRBD1 matches 7 bases. CDR1 SQVTM and CDR2 ANQGSEA come from the germline V gene. With 4 bases clipped from V and 5 bases from J, the junction kept 2 bases outside the gene matches. There are 11 residues in the CDR3. For the CDR3, the DNA is TGCAGCGTTGGACAGGGAAACGAGCAGTACTTC. Translated, it gives CSVGQGNEQYF.

CDR3 DNA sequence: TGTGCCAGCAGTGACACCAGAAAGCCCACAGATACGCAGTATTTT. It codes for CASSDTRKPTDTQYF. The chain uses TRBV25-1 and TRBJ2-3; D gene uncertain. This CDR3 comprises 15 residues. Trimming stripped 3 bases from V and 2 bases from J, with 12 bases between. Germline values: CDR1 MGHDK, CDR2 SYGVNS.

The CDR3 DNA is TGTGCCAGCAGCAAAGGACCGGGACAGACGATCTACGAGCAGTACTTC. It translates to CASSKGPGQTIYEQYF. This sequence joins TRBV21-1 and TRBJ2-7; TRBD1 is the table's D call, not checked against the DNA. TRBV21-1 is given as a pseudogene. CDR3 length: 16 residues.

The gene calls are TRBV4-1 and TRBJ1-4, with D unresolved. This CDR3 comprises 16 residues. The V gene's germline CDR1 is MGHRA and CDR2 YSYEKL. Between the trimmed V and J ends, which lost 0 bases and 7 bases, there was a span of 15 bases. The CDR3: CASSQDGWARSEKLFF. CDR3 DNA sequence: TGCGCCAGCAGCCAAGATGGTTGGGCTCGTAGTGAAAAACTGTTTTTT.

The V call is TRBV4-1, the J call TRBJ2-7; perhaps TRBD1 as D (6 bases). Germline loops: CDR1 MGHRA, CDR2 YSYEKL. V was clipped by 1 base and J by 3 bases, with 16 bases between them. CDR3 length: 16 amino acids. The CDR3 sequence is CASSQGSGQGDYEQYF. The CDR3 DNA reads as TGCGCCAGCAGCCAAGGCTCGGGACAAGGGGACTACGAGCAGTACTTC.

The CDR3 here is CASSGRGSDGFGDEQFF. The CDR3 region has the DNA TGCGCCAGCAGCGGCAGGGGTAGTGACGGTTTTGGCGATGAGCAGTTCTTC. This chain uses TRBV5-1 with TRBJ2-1; maybe TRBD1 (6 bases). Germline V CDR1 and CDR2: SGHRS, YFSETQ. V was cut by 4 bases and J by 8 bases, with 25 bases left in between. The CDR3 length is 17 residues.

The CDR3 loop reads CASSPLWRGMTEAFF. In DNA, the CDR3 is TGTGCCAGCAGTCCCCTGTGGAGGGGGATGACTGAAGCTTTCTTT. This chain links TRBV27 with TRBJ1-1, with D possibly being TRBD1 (6 bases). The germline gives CDR1 MNHEY, CDR2 SMNVEV (reference sequence). The CDR3 covers 15 residues. The germline V and J ends were trimmed by 5 bases and 5 bases, with 18 bases remaining between them.

J is TRBJ1-5 and V is TRBV2, with a tentative D call TRBD1 (6 bases). CDR3 length: 14 amino acids. Germline V gene data show CDR1 as SNHLY and CDR2 as FYNNEI. Trimming stripped 7 bases from V and 2 bases from J, with 12 bases between. CDR3: CASKQGVGNQPQHF. The CDR3 coding sequence is TGTGCCAGCAAACAGGGAGTGGGCAATCAGCCCCAGCATTTT.

This clone was counted a single time. J is TRBJ2-1 and V is TRBV5-1; 9 bases are shared with TRBD1. After removal of 0 bases from V and 6 bases from J, the junction contained 1 base not matched to a gene. The length of the CDR3 is 14 residues. The germline gives CDR1 SGHRS, CDR2 YFSETQ. The CDR3 DNA sequence: TGCGCCAGCAGCTTGGGGGACAGGGCCAATGAGCAGTTCTTC. Translating gives CASSLGDRANEQFF.

This rearrangement joins TRBV12-5 to TRBJ2-7; 7 nucleotides agree with TRBD1. Germline CDR1 reads LGHNT; CDR2 reads FRNRAP. The CDR3 covers 13 residues. V gave up 7 bases and J gave up 3 bases; unmatched junction bases: 6. The chain's CDR3 is CASADRVNYEQYF. CDR3 sequence (DNA): TGTGCTAGTGCCGACAGGGTAAACTACGAGCAGTACTTC.

This chain joins TRBV6-5 and TRBJ2-7; 7 bases match TRBD1. The CDR3 runs to 14 residues. The V segment lost 3 bases and the J segment 5 bases; nucleotides outside the gene matches: 7. Germline CDR1 MNHEY, CDR2 SVGAGI. CDR3 sequence: CASSYLQGFNEQYF. The CDR3 coding sequence is TGTGCCAGCAGTTATTTACAGGGGTTTAACGAGCAGTACTTC.

The genes are TRBV5-1 and TRBJ2-6; D possibly corresponds to TRBD2 (6 bases). V was trimmed by 5 bases and J by 2 bases, leaving 11 bases between them. This CDR3 has 15 amino acids. CDR1 and CDR2 (germline): SGHRS, YFSETQ. CDR3 sequence reads: CASRRDGAGANVLTF. CDR3 DNA: TGCGCCAGCAGGCGGGACGGGGCTGGGGCCAACGTCCTGACTTTC.